This T cell receptor (beta chain) originates from a study of CD8+ T cells in alopecia areata. Whole-study findings and limits: The study found higher clonality in lesional than normal scalp, especially in alopecia totalis/universalis. Because one nonresponder was included, the link of baseline CD8+ expansion to response is considered uncertain. On tofacitinib, scalp and blood still held many of the expanded lesional clones.

Regarding treatment: oral pan-JAK inhibitor, 5-10 mg twice daily. Investigators isolated RNA and reverse transcribed it into cDNA to act as the sequencing template. Clones were sequenced by immunoSEQ multiplex PCR, and TCRdb holds only the in-frame ones, with some missing. The sample consists of around 100,000 clones, over 70% of them appearing once. The table lists this clone with a few counts. Its cognate antigen is unknown. The CDR3 spans 15 residues. J was trimmed by 0 bases and V by 6 bases; bases with no gene match: 8. From germline, CDR1 is ENHRY and CDR2 SYGVKD. V and J are TRBV10-3 and TRBJ2-7; TRBD1 agrees at 7 bases. The sequence was obtained from a human donor with alopecia areata. The sample here was CD8+ T cells sorted from blood, taken at roughly week 45, from a patient treated with tofacitinib. This CDR3 is CAIRLQGQSSYEQYF. CDR3 nucleotides: TGTGCCATCAGATTACAGGGACAGAGCTCCTACGAGCAGTACTTC.